The 30 T cell receptor beta chains presented below share a single source sample, sequenced in a study of molecular identifiers for immune sequencing clone quantification. Using its own MiXCR run on the PCR reads, TCRdb lists one record per CDR3 protein. Altogether about 320,000 distinct CDR3 sequences are present, about a fifth being singletons, with the ten largest covering approximately 0.8%. Sample: naive CD8+ T cells from blood, with Jurkat cell RNA spiked in. Subset specified: FACS-sorted CD8+CD4-CCR7+CD45RA+ naive T cells. All receptors come from a human donor in good health. Some libraries in this study had Jurkat cell RNA spiked in.

There are many counts of this clonotype. The CDR3, as DNA: TGTGCCAGCAGCCTTCCGGGACTAGTGGAAGTTACGCAGTATTTT. As protein: CASSLPGLVEVTQYF. This chain uses TRBV3-1 with TRBJ2-3; TRBD2 aligns across 8 bases. This CDR3 region has 15 residues. Trimming took 4 bases from V and 8 from J; bases not matched to a gene: 11. Germline V CDR1 and CDR2: LGHDT, YNNKEL (reference sequence).

This clonotype was picked up many times. The V call is TRBV5-8, the J call TRBJ1-1; the match to TRBD1 covers 9 bases. CDR1 and CDR2 from the germline V gene are SGHTS and YDEGEE. The V and J ends lost 4 bases and 4 bases, in that order; junction bases with no gene match: 8. The CDR3 has 15 residues. CDR3 bases: TGTGCCAGCAGCCCCGGGACAGGGTGGCCCACTGAAGCTTTCTTT. Its protein product is CASSPGTGWPTEAFF.

This clonotype has at least ten counts. The chain joins TRBV20-1 to TRBJ2-2; the match to TRBD1 covers 7 bases. V shed 5 bases and J 2 bases; nucleotides not matched to a gene: 5. This CDR3 comprises 14 residues. Germline values: CDR1 DFQATT, CDR2 SNEGSKA (reference sequence). The CDR3 DNA sequence: TGCAGTGCTGGCAACAGGGGTAACACCGGGGAGCTGTTTTTT. It is translated as CSAGNRGNTGELFF.

This clonotype was recorded at least ten times. The J gene is TRBJ2-5, the V gene TRBV7-9; no clear D gene. The CDR3 spans 13 residues. The ends were cut back, 3 bases at V and 1 base at J, with 6 bases in the middle. Germline CDR1 reads SEHNR; CDR2 reads FQNEAQ (reference sequence). The CDR3 DNA sequence: TGTGCCAGCAGCTTCTCATCCCAAGAGACCCAGTACTTC. This codes for CASSFSSQETQYF.

V and J are TRBV7-8 and TRBJ2-5, with a possible D match to TRBD2 (7 bases). Trimming took 5 bases from V and 1 from J, leaving 14 bases between them. The CDR3 consists of 15 residues. Per germline, CDR1 SGHVS and CDR2 FQNEAQ. In nucleotides, the CDR3 is TGTGCCAGCAGCCCGGGGGGCAGGGTCCAAGAGACCCAGTACTTC. Encoded protein: CASSPGGRVQETQYF.

The V call is TRBV12-3 or TRBV12-4, the J call TRBJ2-2, with a possible D match to TRBD2 (6 bases). Deletions cut 10 bases from V and 9 bases from J, with 24 bases between. This CDR3 has 15 amino acids. The CDR3 bases are TGTGCCAACAGCCAAACCGAGGGGCGGGATCGGGAGCTGTTTTTT. Translated, it gives CANSQTEGRDRELFF.

Note on this clonotype: At one end, the junction sequence differs from germline, possibly due to a read error. The chain has TRBV4-3 and TRBJ2-1, with D unresolved. Germline CDR1 is LGHNA and CDR2 is YSLEER. This CDR3 contains 17 residues. The CDR3 region has the DNA TGCGCCAGCAGCCAAGATTGGGTAGTTCACTCCTACAATGAGCGGTTCTTC. It is translated as CASSQDWVVHSYNERFF.

A single count supports this clonotype. Possible read error: a much larger clone is one base away. The V call is TRBV9, the J call TRBJ2-1; 11 nucleotides match TRBD2. CDR1 SGDLS and CDR2 YYNGEE come from the germline V gene. This CDR3 contains 15 residues. The V gene end was trimmed by 7 bases and the J gene end by 9 bases; junction bases not matched to a gene: 12. This CDR3 is CASSLAGGENSEQFF. As DNA, the CDR3 is TGTGCCAGCTCATTAGCGGGAGGGGAAAACAGTGAGCAGTTCTTC.

Concerning this clonotype: This may come from a read error, since a much larger clone is one base off. The chain combines TRBV7-6 with TRBJ2-3; D gene unclear. The CDR3 extends over 14 amino acids. From germline, CDR1 is SGHVS and CDR2 FNYEAQ. This CDR3 is CASSLTGLPDTRYF. The CDR3, as DNA: TGTGCCAGCAGCTTAACTGGGCTGCCAGATACGCGGTATTTT.

This clonotype was counted ten times or more. The genes are TRBV12-3 or TRBV12-4 and TRBJ1-1, with 8 bases that match TRBD1. The ends lost 5 bases at V and 1 base at J; junction bases unmatched: 6. CDR3 length: 15 amino acids. CDR3 nucleotides: TGTGCCAGCAGTACCTGGGACAGGAGGAACACTGAAGCTTTCTTT. Its protein is CASSTWDRRNTEAFF.

In its sample, this clonotype was seen a few times. The chain carries TRBV11-2 and TRBJ2-2, with a weak D call TRBD1 (5 bases). This CDR3 region has 15 residues. From germline, CDR1 is SGHAT and CDR2 FQNNGV. V lost 3 bases to trimming and J lost 3 bases, with 11 bases between them. CDR3 protein: CASSFFDRDTGELFF. As DNA, the CDR3 is TGTGCCAGCAGCTTCTTCGACAGAGACACCGGGGAGCTGTTTTTT.

The V and J genes are TRBV7-9 and TRBJ2-3; 13 bases line up with TRBD2. Germline V gene sequence: CDR1 SEHNR, CDR2 FQNEAQ (reference sequence). V lost 5 bases and J lost 4; bases outside the gene matches: 6. The CDR3 runs to 16 residues. Written as DNA, the CDR3 is TGTGCCAGCAGCCAGGGACTAGCGGGATCACCAGATACGCAGTATTTT. Protein product: CASSQGLAGSPDTQYF. Full variable domain (missing parts from reference TRBV7-9 and TRBJ2-3): DTGVSQNPRHKITKRGQNVTFRCDPISEHNRLYWYRQTLGQGPEFLTYFQNEAQLEKSRLLSDRFSAERPKGSFSTLEIQRTEQGDSAMYLCASSQGLAGSPDTQYFGPGTRLTVL.

This clonotype was seen at least ten times. The chain has TRBV2 and TRBJ1-2, with D perhaps TRBD1 (6 bases). The CDR3 runs to 14 residues. From germline, CDR1 is SNHLY and CDR2 FYNNEI. Trimming took off 10 bases at V and 6 bases at J, with 21 bases between the two ends. CDR3 residues: CATTWDTQGDGYTF. The CDR3 DNA reads as TGTGCCACCACGTGGGACACGCAGGGCGATGGCTACACCTTC.

This clonotype occurred a few times. The chain links TRBV4-1 to TRBJ2-6; D uncertain. The ends were cut back, 0 bases at V and 4 bases at J, with 16 bases in the middle. CDR1 MGHRA and CDR2 YSYEKL come from the germline V gene. The CDR3 consists of 18 residues. The CDR3 is CASSQESLIVSGANVLTF. Here the CDR3 DNA reads TGCGCCAGCAGCCAAGAGAGTCTTATTGTATCGGGGGCCAACGTCCTGACTTTC.

V and J are TRBV7-9 and TRBJ2-3; the D gene could be TRBD1 or TRBD2 (6 bases each). Germline V lookup: CDR1 SEHNR, CDR2 FQNEAQ (reference sequence). The CDR3 consists of 15 residues. V gave up 9 bases and J gave up 2 bases, with 18 bases separating them. CDR3 sequence: CASRGAPSSTDTQYF. For the CDR3, the DNA is TGTGCCAGTAGGGGGGCTCCCTCGTCCACAGATACGCAGTATTTT.

As regards this clonotype: A junction end diverges from the germline sequence, so it may reflect a read error. This rearrangement joins TRBV7-9 to TRBJ2-3; TRBD2 is a possible D gene (7 bases). There are 15 residues in the CDR3. The germline V gene has CDR1 SEHNR and CDR2 FQNEAQ (reference sequence). In DNA form, the CDR3 reads TGTGCCAGCAGCTTCGAGGGGGGGCTCACAGCTACGCAGTATTTT. Residues: CASSFEGGLTATQYF. Using reference TRBV7-9 and TRBJ2-3 for the parts outside the CDR3, the full variable domain is DTGVSQNPRHKITKRGQNVTFRCDPISEHNRLYWYRQTLGQGPEFLTYFQNEAQLEKSRLLSDRFSAERPKGSFSTLEIQRTEQGDSAMYLCASSFEGGLTATQYFGPGTRLTVL.

The table lists this clonotype with many counts. The rearrangement joins TRBV7-8 to TRBJ2-5; 10 nucleotides agree with TRBD1. The CDR3 totals 17 residues. Germline V gene lookup returns CDR1 SGHVS and CDR2 FQNEAQ. Unmatched junction bases numbered 6, after V lost 2 bases and J lost 0 bases. The CDR3 is CASSLRGTGEYQETQYF. The DNA for the CDR3 is TGTGCCAGCAGCTTAAGAGGGACAGGGGAATACCAAGAGACCCAGTACTTC.

Comments on this clonotype: A much larger clone differs from this one at a single base, so this may be a read error. This sequence joins TRBV29-1 and TRBJ2-1; the match to TRBD1 covers 10 bases. The CDR3 runs to 16 residues. The trim removed 3 bases at V and 1 base at J, leaving 6 bases unmatched. CDR1 is SQVTM and CDR2 is ANQGSEA in the germline V gene. Here the CDR3 DNA reads TGCAGCGTTGAGGGCCGGGACAGGGGTTCCTACAATGAGCAGTTCTTC. Its translation is CSVEGRDRGSYNEQFF.

In its sample, this clonotype was seen many times. J is TRBJ2-7 and V is TRBV11-2, with 7 bases identical to TRBD1. The J segment lost 5 bases and the V segment lost 0 bases, leaving 7 bases of the junction unmatched. This CDR3 spans 15 amino acids. Germline V gene sequence: CDR1 SGHAT, CDR2 FQNNGV. In DNA form, the CDR3 reads TGTGCCAGCAGCTTAGATGGGACAGTTTCCCACGAGCAGTACTTC. Protein product: CASSLDGTVSHEQYF.

This clonotype was counted ten times or more. The chain joins TRBV28 to TRBJ2-3; 12 nucleotides match TRBD2. With V trimmed by 5 bases and J by 8 bases, 14 bases remained unmatched. The CDR3 is 17 amino acids. From germline, CDR1 is MDHEN and CDR2 SYDVKM. The CDR3 DNA follows: TGTGCCAGCAGTCCCCGGACTAGCGGGGTTACCACGGGTACGCAGTATTTT. Encoded protein: CASSPRTSGVTTGTQYF.

At least ten counts were recorded for this clonotype. The chain couples TRBV7-9 to TRBJ2-7, with a weak D call TRBD1 (6 bases). The length of the CDR3 is 15 residues. Germline V CDR1 and CDR2: SEHNR, FQNEAQ (reference sequence). Trimming pared 5 bases from V and 0 bases from J, leaving 14 bases between. The CDR3 coding sequence is TGTGCCAGCAGCCCACAGGGTTTACTCTCCTACGAGCAGTACTTC. Translating it yields CASSPQGLLSYEQYF.

This clonotype came up a few times. The rearrangement joins TRBV27 to TRBJ2-5; D is perhaps TRBD2 (5 bases). Trimming left V 8 bases short and J 5 bases short, with 15 bases between. Germline V gives CDR1 MNHEY, CDR2 SMNVEV (reference sequence). The CDR3 sequence is 13 residues long. This CDR3 reads CASSLIRGETQYF. CDR3 coding DNA: TGTGCCAGCTCCTTGATCCGAGGGGAGACCCAGTACTTC.

There are many counts of this clonotype. The chain recombines TRBV4-1 with TRBJ1-1, with 10 bases that match TRBD1. The CDR3 runs 16 residues. Germline V gives CDR1 MGHRA, CDR2 YSYEKL. Trimming at V came to 2 bases and at J to 2 bases, leaving 5 bases not matched to a gene. CDR3 residues: CASSQFGQGGNTEAFF. CDR3 nucleotides: TGCGCCAGCAGCCAATTCGGACAGGGGGGAAACACTGAAGCTTTCTTT.

This clonotype was picked up one time. A much bigger clone sits one base away, suggesting this may be a read error. This rearrangement joins TRBV5-3 to TRBJ2-7; 11 bases match TRBD2. TRBV5-3 is filed as an ORF, its function uncertain. The CDR3 loop spans 14 amino acids. Germline trimming cut 8 bases from V and 7 bases from J; bases unmatched to any gene: 11. CDR3 in amino acids: CASGFSGGAGEQYF. The CDR3 nucleotides read TGTGCCAGCGGCTTTAGCGGGGGGGCCGGAGAGCAGTACTTC.

This chain joins TRBV27 and TRBJ1-5, with D possibly TRBD2 on 7 matching bases. The J call could be wrong; TRBJ2-3 is a better fit for the DNA end. In germline, CDR1 is MNHEY, CDR2 SMNVEV (reference sequence). The CDR3 totals 14 residues. This chain's CDR3 is CASSYGGLGQPQYF. As DNA, the CDR3 is TGTGCCAGCAGTTACGGGGGGCTGGGTCAGCCCCAGTATTTT.

V is TRBV6-2 or TRBV6-3 and J is TRBJ1-2; D gene ambiguous. CDR3 size: 15 residues. V lost 5 bases and J lost 0, with 13 bases in between. The germline gives CDR1 MNHEY, CDR2 SVGEGT. CDR3 DNA sequence: TGTGCCAGCAGTGGAGAATTGGGCACTAACTATGGCTACACCTTC. Translation: CASSGELGTNYGYTF.

A note on this clonotype: Germline and junction disagree at one end, which may indicate a read error. The J gene is TRBJ2-1, the V gene TRBV4-1; the D gene is possibly TRBD2 (5 bases). Per the germline V gene, CDR1 is MGHRA and CDR2 is YSYEKL. The CDR3 has 15 amino acids. This CDR3 is CASSQGTDILNVQFF. The CDR3 coding sequence is TGCGCCAGCAGCCAAGGGACTGATATCCTCAATGTGCAGTTCTTC.

This clonotype was seen at least ten times. CDR3 region: CASSMTSGDYNEQFF. In DNA, the CDR3 is TGTGCCAGCAGCATGACTAGCGGGGACTACAATGAGCAGTTCTTC. The rearrangement joins TRBV5-6 to TRBJ2-1, with 11 bases that match TRBD2. CDR3 length: 15 amino acids. CDR1 and CDR2 from the germline V gene are SGHDT and YYEEEE. V dropped 4 bases and J dropped 3; count of bases not matched to a gene: 3.

The J gene is TRBJ2-6, the V gene TRBV4-1; TRBD2 might be the D (5 bases). Trimming stripped 4 bases from V and 0 bases from J, with 10 bases between. The CDR3 contains 16 residues. Germline CDR1 reads MGHRA; CDR2 reads YSYEKL. The CDR3 sequence is CASSLMAGSGANVLTF. The CDR3 nucleotides read TGCGCCAGCAGCCTAATGGCGGGCTCTGGGGCCAACGTCCTGACTTTC.

As regards this clonotype: Germline and junction disagree at one end, which may indicate a read error. CDR3 in DNA: TGTGCCAGCAGGCCGGGACGGGTTACTTACCAAGAGGCCCAGTACTTC. This translates into CASRPGRVTYQEAQYF. V and J are TRBV28 and TRBJ2-5; D is perhaps TRBD1 or TRBD2 (5 bases each). The CDR3 spans 16 residues. Germline CDR1 and CDR2: MDHEN and SYDVKM.